This T cell receptor beta chain was captured in a study of PD-L1 blockade in urothelial cancer. Across the study: Among blood samples, the median T cell count was some 140,000.

Documented time point: peripheral blood 6 weeks after treatment start. CDR3 length: 18 residues. Germline assignment: CDR1 SGHRS and CDR2 YFSETQ. Trimming stripped 0 bases from V and 4 bases from J, with 20 bases between. Synthetic analogs of TCR templates were spiked into every PCR. The protocol was immunoSEQ multiplex PCR, while the TCRdb copy is restricted to in-frame clones and leaves out a portion. The sample includes about 91,000 clones, around four fifths of them seen just once. The origin of this receptor is a man in his sixties or seventies with urothelial cancer. V and J are TRBV5-1 and TRBJ2-1; D possibly corresponds to TRBD2 (7 bases). Sequenced here: PBMCs, sampled around atezolizumab (anti-PD-L1) treatment. CDR3 protein: CASSLAKGGSGPYNEQFF. In DNA, the CDR3 is TGCGCCAGCAGCTTGGCCAAAGGGGGTAGCGGGCCATACAATGAGCAGTTCTTC.